Below, 24 T cell receptor beta chains from the same sample are listed, as sequenced in a study of T cell responses to AZD1222 COVID-19 vaccine. Profiling relied on immunoSEQ multiplex PCR, and the TCRdb table lists in-frame clones only, not all of them. The sample records roughly 62,000 clones, 76% being singletons. This specimen was peripheral blood, taken on day 0 of AZD1222 vaccination. The receptors shown here come from an adult in good health.

The J gene is TRBJ2-5, the V gene TRBV30; D is undetermined. Germline CDR1 reads GTSNPN; CDR2 reads SVGIG (reference sequence). Trimming removed 2 bases from V and 5 bases from J, with 12 bases in between. This CDR3 comprises 13 residues. The CDR3: CAWSSRGVETQYF. The CDR3 region has the DNA TGTGCCTGGAGTTCACGAGGAGTGGAGACCCAGTACTTC. Drawing the rest from reference TRBV30 and TRBJ2-5, the complete variable domain is SQTIHQWPATLVQPVGSPLSLECTVEGTSNPNLYWYRQAAGRGLQLLFYSVGIGQISSEVPQNLSASRPQDRQFILSSKKLLLSDSGFYLCAWSSRGVETQYFGPGTRLLVL.

The sample holds a few counts of this clone. The chain recombines TRBV28 with TRBJ2-3; 11 bases are a match to TRBD2. Looked up from germline, CDR1 is MDHEN and CDR2 is SYDVKM. With 3 bases clipped from V and 2 bases from J, the junction kept 1 base outside the gene matches. The CDR3 contains 15 residues. The CDR3 sequence: CASSLTSGDTDTQYF. DNA of the CDR3: TGTGCCAGCAGTTTGACTAGCGGGGACACAGATACGCAGTATTTT.

The J gene is TRBJ2-6, the V gene TRBV19; possible D gene TRBD1, 6 bases. The length of the CDR3 is 17 residues. The germline gives CDR1 LNHDA, CDR2 SQIVND (reference sequence). V lost 10 bases, J lost 0 bases, and 19 bases lay in between. The CDR3 loop is CATMVQGISSGANVLTF. The CDR3 DNA follows: TGTGCCACGATGGTGCAGGGGATAAGCTCTGGGGCCAACGTCCTGACTTTC.

The chain couples TRBV5-8 to TRBJ1-5; D gene uncertain. Germline V gives CDR1 SGHTS, CDR2 YDEGEE. The CDR3 spans 11 residues. V was shortened by 1 base and J by 10 bases, with 6 bases between the two germline ends. DNA of the CDR3: TGTGCCAGCAGCTTGTATGGTCCCCAGCATTTT. Translating it yields CASSLYGPQHF. Using reference TRBV5-8 and TRBJ1-5 for the parts outside the CDR3, the full variable domain is EAGVTQSPTHLIKTRGQQATLRCSPISGHTSVYWYQQALGLGLQFLLWYDEGEERNRGNFPPRFSGRQFPNYSSELNVNALELEDSALYLCASSLYGPQHFGDGTRLSIL.

The CDR3 loop reads CASSLASTGTTEAFF. The CDR3 region has the DNA TGCGCCAGCAGCTTGGCGAGTACAGGGACCACTGAAGCTTTCTTT. This chain connects TRBV5-1 to TRBJ1-1; maybe TRBD1 (6 bases). V dropped 0 bases and J dropped 4 bases, with 13 bases sitting between them. The CDR3 sequence is 15 residues long. CDR1 is SGHRS and CDR2 is YFSETQ in the germline V gene. The full variable domain, completed using reference TRBV5-1 and TRBJ1-1, is KAGVTQTPRYLIKTRGQQVTLSCSPISGHRSVSWYQQTPGQGLQFLFEYFSETQRNKGNFPGRFSGRQFSNSRSEMNVSTLELGDSALYLCASSLASTGTTEAFFGQGTRLTVV.

V usage is TRBV12-3 or TRBV12-4 and J usage is TRBJ2-1; D is ambiguous. CDR3 length: 13 amino acids. V lost 5 bases and J lost 12, with 17 bases in between. This CDR3 is CASSPNVGSPQFF. DNA of the CDR3: TGTGCCAGCAGTCCCAACGTGGGCAGCCCGCAGTTCTTC.

The chain employs TRBV6-5 and TRBJ1-2, with 8 bases matching TRBD1. The CDR3 consists of 12 residues. V lost 9 bases and J lost 7; bases outside the gene matches: 7. Germline loops: CDR1 MNHEY, CDR2 SVGAGI. The CDR3 loop is CASTGGERGYTF. For the CDR3, the DNA is TGTGCCAGTACAGGGGGAGAACGTGGCTACACCTTC.

The CDR3 DNA sequence: TGTGCCAGCACCCCCTGGAGCAACACTGAAGCTTTCTTT. It codes for CASTPWSNTEAFF. J is TRBJ1-1 and V is TRBV6-1, with D unclear. Germline loops: CDR1 MNHNS, CDR2 SASEGT. Trimming took 7 bases from V and 2 from J, leaving 11 bases between them. CDR3 length: 13 residues.

The chain carries TRBV28 and TRBJ1-1; D is unclear. The CDR3 is made up of 13 amino acids. The V and J ends lost 7 bases and 0 bases respectively, with 9 bases between them. Germline values: CDR1 MDHEN, CDR2 SYDVKM. The CDR3 nucleotides are TGTGCCAGCATGAACAGTCTGAACACTGAAGCTTTCTTT. Protein sequence: CASMNSLNTEAFF.

In nucleotides, the CDR3 is TGTGCCAGCAGCCCAAATACGGTAGGGCCCAATCAGCCCCAGCATTTT. Protein product: CASSPNTVGPNQPQHF. The chain has TRBV7-9 and TRBJ1-5; D unresolved. Germline-derived CDR1 and CDR2 are SEHNR and FQNEAQ (reference sequence). V gave up 5 bases and J gave up 3 bases, with 17 bases separating them. CDR3 size: 16 residues.

CDR3 nucleotides: TGTGCCAGCAGCCAACTATATGGCTACACCTTC. Translation: CASSQLYGYTF. The V call is TRBV3-1 (or the pseudogene TRBV3-2), the J call TRBJ1-2; D is undetermined. Germline loops: CDR1 LGHDT, CDR2 YNNKEL (reference sequence). The CDR3 totals 11 residues. The ends were cut back, 2 bases at V and 5 bases at J, with 3 bases in the middle.

V gene TRBV28 combines with J gene TRBJ1-5; unclear D gene. The CDR3 runs to 13 residues. Trimming cost V 7 bases and J 5 bases, with 12 bases left between them. Germline V gene lookup returns CDR1 MDHEN and CDR2 SYDVKM. This chain's CDR3 is CASILGPYQPQHF. CDR3 sequence (DNA): TGTGCCAGCATCCTCGGGCCTTATCAGCCCCAGCATTTT.

The rearrangement uses TRBV3-1 (or the pseudogene TRBV3-2) and TRBJ1-1; D not resolved. Trimming took off 1 base at V and 4 bases at J, with 10 bases between the two ends. CDR1 LGHDT and CDR2 YNNKEL come from the germline V gene (reference sequence). This CDR3 has 14 residues. The CDR3 nucleotides read TGTGCCAGCAGCCAAGTTGGGAGGGCCACTGAAGCTTTCTTT. As protein: CASSQVGRATEAFF.

This clone is a singleton in its sample. The chain combines TRBV4-3 with TRBJ2-7; TRBD2 matches at 9 bases. Germline CDR1 LGHNA, CDR2 YSLEER. V lost 9 bases, J lost 0 bases, and 6 bases stayed unmatched. There are 14 residues in the CDR3. The CDR3 DNA follows: TGCGCCAGACTGAGCGGGGGGAGCTCCTACGAGCAGTACTTC. Encoded protein: CARLSGGSSYEQYF.

This sequence joins TRBV27 and TRBJ1-1; 7 bases match TRBD1. J was trimmed by 0 bases and V by 4 bases; bases with no gene match: 8. The CDR3 runs 16 residues. CDR1 is MNHEY, CDR2 SMNVEV, per germline (reference sequence). CDR3 nucleotides: TGTGCCAGCAGTTCAAACAGGGGTCCTATGAACACTGAAGCTTTCTTT. The encoded protein is CASSSNRGPMNTEAFF.

This clone has a single count. The chain uses TRBV7-9 and TRBJ1-1; tentatively, D is TRBD1 (5 bases). Germline CDR1 is SEHNR and CDR2 is FQNEAQ (reference sequence). V was pared by 5 bases and J by 5 bases, with 15 bases between. The CDR3 is 14 amino acids. CDR3 residues: CASSPRQGWTEAFF. CDR3 nucleotide sequence: TGTGCCAGCAGCCCCCGGCAGGGATGGACTGAAGCTTTCTTT.

This chain joins TRBV12-3 or TRBV12-4 and TRBJ1-2; D gene uncertain. V was shortened by 6 bases and J by 5 bases, with 4 bases between the two germline ends. The CDR3 loop spans 10 amino acids. CDR3: CASSGYGYTF. The DNA of the CDR3 is TGTGCCAGCAGCGGGTATGGCTACACCTTC.

This chain uses TRBV29-1 with TRBJ1-2, with D possibly matching TRBD1 (6 bases). Germline lookup yields CDR1 SQVTM and CDR2 ANQGSEA. This CDR3 region has 14 residues. Trimming left V 3 bases short and J 3 bases short, with 14 bases between. This chain's CDR3 is CSVEPWGRDYGYTF. CDR3 nucleotides: TGCAGCGTTGAGCCGTGGGGGCGAGACTATGGCTACACCTTC.

This clone has only one observation. This chain joins TRBV24-1 and TRBJ1-5; 8 bases match TRBD1. The CDR3 is made up of 15 amino acids. With V trimmed by 4 bases and J by 5 bases, 6 bases remained unmatched. Germline loops: CDR1 KGHDR, CDR2 SFDVKD. CDR3 coding DNA: TGTGCCACCAGTGACCGGACAGGGACCTATCAGCCCCAGCATTTT. It translates to CATSDRTGTYQPQHF.

The rearrangement links TRBV10-3 to TRBJ2-7; no definite D call. Germline assignment: CDR1 ENHRY and CDR2 SYGVKD. V dropped 4 bases and J dropped 2 bases, with 9 bases sitting between them. This CDR3 spans 13 amino acids. In DNA form, the CDR3 reads TGTGCCATCAGTGTTCCTGGAGCCTACGAGCAGTACTTC. It specifies CAISVPGAYEQYF.

This chain links TRBV10-2 with TRBJ1-1; perhaps TRBD1 as D (5 bases). The V gene lost 5 bases and the J gene lost 10 bases, with 14 bases spanning the gap. Germline loops: CDR1 WSHSY, CDR2 SAAADI. The CDR3 loop spans 12 amino acids. DNA of the CDR3: TGCGCCAGCAGTTGGACCCGAAGGGGAGCTTTCTTT. Translated: CASSWTRRGAFF.

V and J are TRBV5-1 and TRBJ1-1; TRBD1 agrees at 9 bases. The trim removed 4 bases at V and 7 bases at J, leaving 8 bases unmatched. This CDR3 region has 14 residues. CDR1 and CDR2 (germline): SGHRS, YFSETQ. The CDR3 loop reads CASSGTPGQGEAFF. CDR3 nucleotide sequence: TGCGCCAGCAGCGGAACACCGGGACAGGGTGAAGCTTTCTTT.

This rearrangement joins TRBV18 to TRBJ2-5; D is unresolved. V was shortened by 3 bases and J by 0 bases, with 5 bases between the two germline ends. Germline CDR1 and CDR2: KGHSH and LQKENI. This CDR3 region has 13 residues. The CDR3: CASSPVNQETQYF. The CDR3 nucleotides are TGTGCCAGCTCACCGGTCAACCAAGAGACCCAGTACTTC.

In the case of this clone: One end of the junction is discordant with germline, which a read error may explain. The chain employs TRBV7-9 and TRBJ2-2; 7 bases map to TRBD1. Germline loops: CDR1 SEHNR, CDR2 FQNEAQ (reference sequence). This CDR3 has 16 amino acids. CDR3 nucleotide sequence: TGTGCCAGCAGCGGCTTCCGGGACAGTTTCACCCGGGAGCTGTTTTTT. This gives the protein CASSGFRDSFTRELFF.